The present entry profiles one TCR beta chain with its context. Its specificity is unknown. The time point here: sample taken at primary tumor resection. The input material, whole RNA from tumor, nontumor lung or frozen PBMC, was sequenced unsorted. In germline, CDR1 is SGHRS, CDR2 YFSETQ. The CDR3 spans 15 residues. Trimming cost V 4 bases and J 0 bases, with 12 bases left between them. The sample is drawn from a study of spatial heterogeneity in lung cancer. Study in general: The library had UMIs, and each TCR and UMI pair averaged more than ten raw reads. Whole-study findings and limits: Expanded tumor TCRs that were ubiquitous appeared in blood more at resection than follow-up.

In TCRdb, the 5' RACE reads were re-called with MiXCR into one record per CDR3 protein. The data hold approximately 81,000 distinct CDR3 sequences, with around 13% observed a single time. This clonotype was sampled from a male donor with early-stage non-small cell lung cancer. This material consisted of PBMCs, taken at surgery. This chain joins TRBV5-1 and TRBJ2-3; D is possibly TRBD2 (6 bases). In nucleotides, the CDR3 is TGCGCCAGCAGCCTACTCGGGACTAGCACAGATACGCAGTATTTT. It codes for CASSLLGTSTDTQYF.